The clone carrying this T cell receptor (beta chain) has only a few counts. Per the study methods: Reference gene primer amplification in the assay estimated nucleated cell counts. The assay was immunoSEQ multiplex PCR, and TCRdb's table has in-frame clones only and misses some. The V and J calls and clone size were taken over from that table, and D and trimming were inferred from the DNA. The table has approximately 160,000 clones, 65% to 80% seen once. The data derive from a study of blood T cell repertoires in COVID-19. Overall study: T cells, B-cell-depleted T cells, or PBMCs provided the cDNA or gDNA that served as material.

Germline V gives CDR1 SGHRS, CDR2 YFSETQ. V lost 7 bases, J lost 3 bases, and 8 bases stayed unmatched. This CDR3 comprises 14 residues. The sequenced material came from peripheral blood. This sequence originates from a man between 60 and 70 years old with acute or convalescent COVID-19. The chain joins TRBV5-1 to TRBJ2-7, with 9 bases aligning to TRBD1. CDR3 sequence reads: CASFEGTGLYEQYF. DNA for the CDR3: TGCGCCAGCTTTGAAGGGACAGGGCTCTACGAGCAGTACTTC.